One T cell receptor (beta chain) is described in this entry. Its target is not known. The germline V gene encodes CDR1 SGDLS and CDR2 YYNGEE. Between the trimmed V and J ends, which lost 2 bases and 5 bases, there was a span of 6 bases. The CDR3 runs to 12 residues. The data were produced by immunoSEQ multiplex PCR, yet TCRdb's version contains in-frame clones alone and is incomplete. This sample has about 140,000 clones; roughly 92% occur once, and the top ten carry around 1.7%. The data are from a study of T cell responses to AZD1222 COVID-19 vaccine. For the study at large: Pooled in the analysis were second doses at about 4 or about 12 weeks. Study-wide results and limits: It should be noted that donors were predominantly white British and more often female, and clonal diversity was possibly underestimated. Seropositive AZD1222 recipients at baseline numbered only five or six.

The sample in question was peripheral blood, obtained on day 0 of AZD1222 vaccination. This chain connects TRBV9 to TRBJ2-3; D not certain. The TCR was taken from an adult in good health. CDR3 protein: CASSVSVDTQYF. The CDR3 DNA sequence: TGTGCCAGCAGCGTTAGTGTAGATACGCAGTATTTT.